Following are 17 T cell receptor beta chains from one sample sequenced in a study of blood T cell repertoires in COVID-19. Generated by immunoSEQ multiplex PCR, the TCRdb table keeps only in-frame clones and is missing some. The sample lists about 160,000 clones, 90% occurring once. Sequencing input: peripheral blood. The source of these receptors is a man aged 50-59 years with acute or convalescent COVID-19.

The CDR3 DNA is TGTGCCAGTTCGGTTCGCTCTGGAAACACCATATATTTT. Translating gives CASSVRSGNTIYF. The gene calls are TRBV19 and TRBJ1-3; D gene uncertain. This CDR3 comprises 13 residues. The germline V gene has CDR1 LNHDA and CDR2 SQIVND (reference sequence). Trimming shortened V by 8 bases and J by 0 bases, and 8 bases separated the two germline ends. The whole variable domain, remainder taken from reference TRBV19 and TRBJ1-3, is DGGITQSPKYLFRKEGQNVTLSCEQNLNHDAMYWYRQDPGQGLRLIYYSQIVNDFQKGDIAEGYSVSREKKESFPLTVTSAQKNPTAFYLCASSVRSGNTIYFGEGSWLTVV.

The chain recombines TRBV3-1 (or the pseudogene TRBV3-2) with TRBJ2-5; 10 bases fit TRBD1. V shed 4 bases, J shed 1 base, and the junction held 0 bases outside the gene matches. Germline V gives CDR1 LGHDT, CDR2 YNNKEL (reference sequence). CDR3 length equals 14 residues. This chain's CDR3 is CASSRDRGQETQYF. The DNA of the CDR3 is TGTGCCAGCAGCCGGGACAGGGGCCAAGAGACCCAGTACTTC.

The genes are TRBV6-2 or TRBV6-3 and TRBJ1-2; D possibly corresponds to TRBD1 (5 bases). V lost 0 bases and J lost 2, with 13 bases in between. This CDR3 has 16 amino acids. Germline lookup yields CDR1 MNHEY and CDR2 SVGEGT. In DNA form, the CDR3 reads TGTGCCAGCAGTTACTCGAAAGTCCGGGGGAACTATGGCTACACCTTC. It yields the protein CASSYSKVRGNYGYTF.

This chain uses TRBV4-3 with TRBJ1-2; the match to TRBD1 covers 8 bases. Trimming removed 4 bases from V and 4 bases from J; junction bases left unmatched: 17. This CDR3 has 18 amino acids. CDR1 LGHNA and CDR2 YSLEER come from the germline V gene. The CDR3 loop reads CASSRGYPGQDRGYGYTF. The CDR3 coding sequence is TGCGCCAGCAGCCGAGGATATCCGGGACAGGATCGAGGCTATGGCTACACCTTC.

The chain carries TRBV9 and TRBJ2-1; TRBD2 matches 7 bases. J gave up 6 bases and V 4 bases, and 7 bases lay outside the gene matches. Germline CDR1 is SGDLS and CDR2 is YYNGEE. This CDR3 has 14 residues. The CDR3 coding sequence is TGTGCCAGCAGCTCAAGGGACTACCTCAATGAGCAGTTCTTC. It encodes CASSSRDYLNEQFF.

This rearrangement joins TRBV10-3 to TRBJ1-2, with 7 bases aligning to TRBD1. Germline V gene lookup returns CDR1 ENHRY and CDR2 SYGVKD. The CDR3 sequence is 16 residues long. With V trimmed by 3 bases and J by 4 bases, 11 bases remained unmatched. The CDR3 nucleotides are TGTGCCATCAGTGATCAGACAGGGCGGTTTGGCTATGGCTACACCTTC. Translation: CAISDQTGRFGYGYTF.

V and J are TRBV11-2 and TRBJ2-3; 8 bases align to TRBD1. CDR1 is SGHAT and CDR2 is FQNNGV in the germline V gene. The CDR3 runs 15 residues. V trimming: 4 bases; J trimming: 4 bases; junction bases outside the gene matches: 7. Written as DNA, the CDR3 is TGTGCCAGCAGCTCCATCGGACAGGGTTCAGATACGCAGTATTTT. It translates to CASSSIGQGSDTQYF. Variable domain in full (rest from reference TRBV11-2 and TRBJ2-3): EAGVAQSPRYKIIEKRQSVAFWCNPISGHATLYWYQQILGQGPKLLIQFQNNGVVDDSQLPKDRFSAERLKGVDSTLKIQPAKLEDSAVYLCASSSIGQGSDTQYFGPGTRLTVL.

The chain carries TRBV5-1 and TRBJ1-6; tentatively, D is TRBD1 (6 bases). The CDR3 consists of 15 residues. V shed 4 bases and J shed 2 bases, with 10 bases lying between them. Germline loops: CDR1 SGHRS, CDR2 YFSETQ. CDR3 sequence: CASSLDRTYNSPLHF. CDR3 DNA: TGCGCCAGCAGCCTGGACAGAACCTATAATTCACCCCTCCACTTT.

V gene TRBV18 combines with J gene TRBJ2-2, with TRBD2 matching 13 bases. The CDR3 extends over 17 amino acids. Germline CDR1 reads KGHSH; CDR2 reads LQKENI. With V trimmed by 3 bases and J by 3 bases, 4 bases remained unmatched. The CDR3 is CASSPWTSGSDTGELFF. DNA for the CDR3: TGTGCCAGCTCACCTTGGACTAGCGGGAGTGACACCGGGGAGCTGTTTTTT.

The rearrangement uses TRBV11-2 and TRBJ1-6; the D gene is possibly TRBD1 (6 bases). With 5 bases removed from V and 4 bases from J, the gap between germline ends came to 12 bases. The CDR3 has 15 residues. The germline V gene encodes CDR1 SGHAT and CDR2 FQNNGV. The CDR3 protein is CASSPQGSYNSPLHF. The DNA for the CDR3 is TGTGCCAGCAGCCCACAGGGATCGTATAATTCACCCCTCCACTTT.

V usage is TRBV11-2 and J usage is TRBJ1-2; 12 bases align to TRBD1. This CDR3 is 18 amino acids long. Germline V gene sequence: CDR1 SGHAT, CDR2 FQNNGV. The V and J ends lost 2 bases and 4 bases, in that order; junction bases with no gene match: 11. The CDR3 sequence is CASSLRGGQGARGYGYTF. CDR3 nucleotides: TGTGCCAGCAGCTTAAGGGGGGGACAGGGGGCGCGTGGCTATGGCTACACCTTC. Supplemented by reference TRBV11-2 and TRBJ1-2, the full variable domain reads EAGVAQSPRYKIIEKRQSVAFWCNPISGHATLYWYQQILGQGPKLLIQFQNNGVVDDSQLPKDRFSAERLKGVDSTLKIQPAKLEDSAVYLCASSLRGGQGARGYGYTFGSGTRLTVV.

The chain has TRBV6-1 and TRBJ2-7; 8 nucleotides agree with TRBD1. Germline values: CDR1 MNHNS, CDR2 SASEGT. The CDR3 is 15 residues long. J lost 1 base, V lost 2 bases, and 4 bases had no gene match. CDR3 sequence: CASSEQGAFSYEQYF. CDR3 coding DNA: TGTGCCAGCAGTGAACAGGGGGCGTTTTCCTACGAGCAGTACTTC.

CDR3 nucleotide sequence: TGTGCCAGCAGTTTAGACCCCAACAGCCCCTATAATTCACCCCTCCACTTT. This translates into CASSLDPNSPYNSPLHF. The chain carries TRBV28 and TRBJ1-6; D remains unclear. Trimming stripped 2 bases from V and 2 bases from J, with 13 bases between. CDR3 length: 17 residues. Per germline, CDR1 MDHEN and CDR2 SYDVKM. Looking up the rest from reference TRBV28 and TRBJ1-6 gives the full variable domain: DVKVTQSSRYLVKRTGEKVFLECVQDMDHENMFWYRQDPGLGLRLIYFSYDVKMKEKGDIPEGYSVSREKKERFSLILESASTNQTSMYLCASSLDPNSPYNSPLHFGNGTRLTVT.

V and J are TRBV28 and TRBJ2-7; possibly TRBD2 for D (6 bases). Germline CDR1 is MDHEN and CDR2 is SYDVKM. V was clipped by 6 bases and J by 1 base, with 16 bases between them. There are 15 residues in the CDR3. In DNA, the CDR3 is TGTGCCAGCAGGTTGGGGGGAGTCTCTTCCTACGAGCAGTACTTC. Translated: CASRLGGVSSYEQYF.

The chain uses TRBV29-1 and TRBJ2-5, with 7 positions matching TRBD2. The CDR3 is 18 amino acids. J was trimmed by 0 bases and V by 2 bases; bases with no gene match: 15. The V gene's germline CDR1 is SQVTM and CDR2 ANQGSEA. This CDR3 reads CSVESTGSAGVYQETQYF. The CDR3 nucleotides read TGCAGCGTTGAATCCACCGGAAGCGCGGGGGTTTACCAAGAGACCCAGTACTTC.

This chain connects TRBV28 to TRBJ2-1; 8 bases map to TRBD2. The CDR3 has 14 amino acids. V lost 10 bases to trimming and J lost 0 bases; unmatched junction nucleotides: 5. The germline CDR1 and CDR2 sequences are MDHEN and SYDVKM. The CDR3 DNA sequence: TGTGCCATCTTAGCGGGGAGCTCCTACAATGAGCAGTTCTTC. Translating gives CAILAGSSYNEQFF.

The rearrangement links TRBV4-2 to TRBJ1-5; D call uncertain. The CDR3 loop spans 16 amino acids. Trimming took off 0 bases at V and 6 bases at J, with 15 bases between the two ends. Germline V gene lookup returns CDR1 LGHNA and CDR2 YNFKEQ. This CDR3 reads CASSQDRSGVSQPQHF. The CDR3 DNA reads TGTGCCAGCAGCCAAGATCGGTCAGGTGTTTCTCAGCCCCAGCATTTT.